These 24 T cell receptor beta chains were all obtained from the same sample, sequenced in a study of CD8 T cells in ankylosing spondylitis (dated by TCRdb to 2016 to 2017). No antigen is known for these receptors. Here is what the overall study found, with its caveats: A TCR beta motif made up of eight or nine highly homologous amino acid variants appeared to be characteristic of blood from ankylosing spondylitis patients.

Libraries were built with 5' RACE. The sequencing machine was an Illumina HiSeq 2500. TCRdb trimmed the raw reads at Q25, called clones with MiXCR and kept productive beta chains. Each entry merges the rows of one CDR3 protein and shows their most common DNA and genes. This sample gives roughly 350,000 distinct CDR3 sequences in total; less than 9.5% of them show up just once. In total, the top ten clones hold about 15% of the sample. Sequencing was carried out using blood, either unsorted or a sorted T cell fraction (not recorded which). Receptors originate from a male donor with ankylosing spondylitis.

The chain uses TRBV7-6 and TRBJ2-1, with 14 bases aligning to TRBD2. The CDR3 loop spans 14 amino acids. Losses at the gene ends were 5 bases for V and 10 bases for J; bases not matched to a gene: 4. Looked up from germline, CDR1 is SGHVS and CDR2 is FNYEAQ. CDR3 region: CASSTRLAGGEQFF. Here the CDR3 DNA reads TGTGCCAGCAGCACCAGACTAGCGGGAGGGGAGCAGTTCTTC.

This clonotype appeared many times. The rearrangement joins TRBV29-1 to TRBJ2-1; 13 bases are a match to TRBD2. The germline gives CDR1 SQVTM, CDR2 ANQGSEA. The ends lost 7 bases at V and 5 bases at J; junction bases unmatched: 5. The CDR3 has 14 amino acids. CDR3 amino acids: CSAAGTSGDNEQFF. The CDR3, as DNA: TGCAGCGCGGCAGGGACTAGCGGGGACAATGAGCAGTTCTTC.

This clonotype turned up a few times. The gene calls are TRBV3-1 and TRBJ1-2; no clear D gene. This CDR3 is built from 14 residues. Trimming took 1 base from V and 6 from J, leaving 12 bases between them. CDR1 and CDR2 (germline): LGHDT, YNNKEL (reference sequence). The CDR3 loop reads CASSQVAGPNGYTF. The CDR3 nucleotides read TGTGCCAGCAGCCAAGTTGCCGGGCCGAATGGCTACACCTTC. The full variable domain, rest sourced from reference TRBV3-1 and TRBJ1-2, is DTAVSQTPKYLVTQMGNDKSIKCEQNLGHDTMYWYKQDSKKFLKIMFSYNNKELIINETVPNRFSPKSPDKAHLNLHINSLELGDSAVYFCASSQVAGPNGYTFGSGTRLTVV.

The V gene is TRBV11-2, the J gene TRBJ2-3; 9 nucleotides match TRBD2. CDR1 SGHAT and CDR2 FQNNGV come from the germline V gene. Unmatched junction bases numbered 0, after V lost 5 bases and J lost 6 bases. The CDR3 contains 12 residues. CDR3 sequence (DNA): TGTGCCAGCAGCGGACTAGCGGATACGCAGTATTTT. Its translation is CASSGLADTQYF.

V is TRBV12-5 and J is TRBJ2-1, with 12 positions matching TRBD1. V shed 1 base, J shed 9 bases, and the junction held 10 bases outside the gene matches. CDR3 length: 17 residues. In germline, CDR1 is LGHNT, CDR2 FRNRAP. The CDR3, as DNA: TGTGCTAGTGGTTTGGGAGCAGGGACAGGGGGCGAAGGTGAGCAGTTCTTC. Its translation is CASGLGAGTGGEGEQFF.

This clonotype was detected a few times. The chain couples TRBV20-1 to TRBJ1-5; D not certain. V gave up 7 bases and J gave up 0 bases, with 10 bases separating them. Germline CDR1 DFQATT, CDR2 SNEGSKA (reference sequence). The CDR3 has 13 amino acids. CDR3 DNA sequence: TGCAGTGGAACGATAGATAGCAATCAGCCCCAGCATTTT. It specifies CSGTIDSNQPQHF.

The chain employs TRBV20-1 and TRBJ2-5, with TRBD2 as a possible D gene (6 bases). V lost 3 bases, J lost 1 base, and 9 bases lay in between. Looked up from germline, CDR1 is DFQATT and CDR2 is SNEGSKA (reference sequence). The CDR3 consists of 13 residues. The DNA of the CDR3 is TGCAGTGCTAGTAGGGACTTCCAAGAGACCCAGTACTTC. Translation gives CSASRDFQETQYF.

The V gene is TRBV20-1, the J gene TRBJ2-3; 9 bases fit TRBD2. There are 15 residues in the CDR3. The junction had 11 bases not matched to a gene; V was cut back by 6 bases and J by 4 bases. Germline CDR1 reads DFQATT; CDR2 reads SNEGSKA (reference sequence). Here the CDR3 DNA reads TGCAGTGCCGAAGGGCAGACTAGCGGACCAGATACGCAGTATTTT. It translates to CSAEGQTSGPDTQYF.

This clonotype has a count of ten or more. The V gene is TRBV5-1, the J gene TRBJ2-1; TRBD2 matches at 11 bases. Germline V gene data show CDR1 as SGHRS and CDR2 as YFSETQ. The CDR3 contains 16 residues. Unmatched junction bases numbered 7, after V lost 2 bases and J lost 6 bases. The CDR3 nucleotides are TGCGCCAGCAGCTTTACTAGCGGGAGCGTGGGCAATGAGCAGTTCTTC. As protein: CASSFTSGSVGNEQFF. The complete variable domain, with remaining parts taken from reference TRBV5-1 and TRBJ2-1, reads KAGVTQTPRYLIKTRGQQVTLSCSPISGHRSVSWYQQTPGQGLQFLFEYFSETQRNKGNFPGRFSGRQFSNSRSEMNVSTLELGDSALYLCASSFTSGSVGNEQFFGPGTRLTVL.

This clonotype was seen more than once but under ten times. The chain has TRBV20-1 and TRBJ2-7; 14 bases match TRBD2. The V gene end was trimmed by 3 bases and the J gene end by 1 base; junction bases not matched to a gene: 2. Germline V CDR1 and CDR2: DFQATT, SNEGSKA (reference sequence). The CDR3 runs 15 residues. The CDR3 loop is CSARGLAGASYEQYF. The CDR3 region has the DNA TGCAGTGCTAGGGGACTAGCGGGAGCGTCCTACGAGCAGTACTTC.

The chain recombines TRBV7-9 with TRBJ1-4, with D perhaps TRBD1 (5 bases). The germline gives CDR1 SEHNR, CDR2 FQNEAQ (reference sequence). The CDR3 length is 15 residues. Trimming stripped 6 bases from V and 0 bases from J, with 11 bases between. In nucleotides, the CDR3 is TGTGCCAGCAGGCTGACAGCTGCAACTAATGAAAAACTGTTTTTT. Translating gives CASRLTAATNEKLFF.

This clonotype has at least ten counts. V is TRBV20-1 and J is TRBJ2-3; 7 positions match TRBD2. The length of the CDR3 is 13 residues. From germline, CDR1 is DFQATT and CDR2 SNEGSKA (reference sequence). V was pared by 7 bases and J by 2 bases, with 6 bases of the junction left unmatched. Written as DNA, the CDR3 is TGCAGTGGACTAGCCGGGTACACAGATACGCAGTATTTT. This translates into CSGLAGYTDTQYF.

The J gene is TRBJ2-2, the V gene TRBV11-3, with 8 bases aligning to TRBD2. V was clipped by 5 bases and J by 10 bases; unmatched bases: 12. The CDR3 loop spans 15 amino acids. CDR1 SGHNT and CDR2 YENEEA come from the germline V gene. The CDR3 is CASSPTSARVEELFF. CDR3 nucleotide sequence: TGTGCCAGCAGCCCGACTAGCGCCCGCGTAGAGGAGCTGTTTTTT.

The chain is built from TRBV27 and TRBJ2-1; weak D call: TRBD2 (6 bases). The CDR3 runs 17 residues. The germline CDR1 and CDR2 sequences are MNHEY and SMNVEV (reference sequence). V was trimmed by 2 bases and J by 0 bases, leaving 14 bases between them. CDR3: CASSLGWVSGSYNEQFF. CDR3 DNA: TGTGCCAGCAGTTTAGGTTGGGTTAGCGGCTCCTACAATGAGCAGTTCTTC.

This clonotype came up a few times. CDR3 DNA: TGTGCCAGCAGTTTCCCACCTTACGAGCAGTACTTC. It yields the protein CASSFPPYEQYF. The chain has TRBV6-2 or TRBV6-3 and TRBJ2-7, with D hard to call. Trimming cost V 4 bases and J 4 bases, with 8 bases left between them. CDR1 is MNHEY and CDR2 is SVGEGT in the germline V gene. The CDR3 is made up of 12 amino acids.

This clonotype was counted ten times or more. The genes are TRBV10-3 and TRBJ2-7; 10 nucleotides agree with TRBD2. CDR1 and CDR2 (germline): ENHRY, SYGVKD. This CDR3 is built from 15 residues. V lost 1 base to trimming and J lost 5 bases; unmatched junction nucleotides: 5. CDR3 DNA sequence: TGTGCCATCAGTGAGTTGGCTAGCGGGAGCCACGAGCAGTACTTC. Protein sequence: CAISELASGSHEQYF.

Ten or more counts support this clonotype. The gene calls are TRBV18 and TRBJ2-7, with 9 bases that match TRBD2. V trimming: 3 bases; J trimming: 4 bases; junction bases outside the gene matches: 10. CDR1 KGHSH and CDR2 LQKENI come from the germline V gene. This CDR3 contains 16 residues. This CDR3 reads CASSPDTGLALYEQYF. CDR3 nucleotide sequence: TGTGCCAGCTCACCTGACACGGGACTAGCCTTGTACGAGCAGTACTTC.

The rearrangement links TRBV6-5 to TRBJ1-3; possible D gene TRBD1, 5 bases. Germline V gives CDR1 MNHEY, CDR2 SVGAGI. Trimming took off 2 bases at V and 2 bases at J, with 7 bases between the two ends. This CDR3 is built from 14 residues. CDR3 in amino acids: CASSYQGAGNTIYF. Here the CDR3 DNA reads TGTGCCAGCAGTTACCAGGGAGCTGGAAACACCATATATTTT.

The V gene is TRBV12-5, the J gene TRBJ1-5; tentative D call: TRBD1 (5 bases). This CDR3 is 16 amino acids long. The V gene lost 6 bases and the J gene lost 0 bases, with 15 bases spanning the gap. Germline V gene lookup returns CDR1 LGHNT and CDR2 FRNRAP. CDR3 coding DNA: TGTGCTAGTGGAAGCCTGTACAGGTCTAGCAATCAGCCCCAGCATTTT. It translates to CASGSLYRSSNQPQHF.

This clonotype was detected a few times. V gene TRBV4-1 combines with J gene TRBJ2-2; 9 nucleotides agree with TRBD1. Germline V gene data show CDR1 as MGHRA and CDR2 as YSYEKL. Trimming removed 2 bases from V and 3 bases from J; junction bases left unmatched: 1. The CDR3 covers 15 residues. CDR3 nucleotide sequence: TGCGCCAGCAGCCAAAGGACAGGGGACACCGGGGAGCTGTTTTTT. It codes for CASSQRTGDTGELFF.

This chain joins TRBV10-3 and TRBJ1-2; weak D call: TRBD1 (6 bases). This CDR3 spans 15 amino acids. V was pared by 6 bases and J by 8 bases, with 22 bases between. The germline V gene has CDR1 ENHRY and CDR2 SYGVKD. CDR3 DNA: TGTGCCATCAGAGTGTCGGAGACCACAGGGCGAGGCTACACCTTC. Translating gives CAIRVSETTGRGYTF.

The CDR3 is CASSQGRQGLAKNIQYF. The CDR3 DNA is TGCGCCAGCAGCCAAGGACGGCAGGGGCTAGCCAAAAACATTCAGTACTTC. The rearrangement uses TRBV4-1 and TRBJ2-4; D possibly corresponds to TRBD1 (6 bases). Trimming took 1 base from V and 0 from J, leaving 13 bases between them. This CDR3 is built from 17 residues. The germline CDR1 and CDR2 sequences are MGHRA and YSYEKL.

The chain carries TRBV3-1 and TRBJ1-5; D is perhaps TRBD1 (5 bases). The V gene lost 0 bases and the J gene lost 6 bases, with 9 bases spanning the gap. CDR1 and CDR2 from the germline V gene are LGHDT and YNNKEL (reference sequence). CDR3 length: 14 amino acids. This CDR3 reads CASSQDGGFQPQHF. The DNA for the CDR3 is TGTGCCAGCAGCCAAGATGGGGGGTTTCAGCCCCAGCATTTT.

This clonotype has at least ten counts. V gene TRBV29-1 combines with J gene TRBJ2-3; either TRBD1 or TRBD2 may fit D (5 bases each). The ends were cut back, 6 bases at V and 6 bases at J, with 19 bases in the middle. The V gene's germline CDR1 is SQVTM and CDR2 ANQGSEA. This CDR3 is built from 14 residues. The CDR3 sequence: CSVTGPSLRDTQYF. The CDR3 nucleotides read TGCAGCGTGACGGGACCCAGCTTGAGGGATACGCAGTATTTT.